The clone carrying this T cell receptor (beta chain) was counted between two and nine times. Its antigen is unknown. TCRdb reprocessed the reads via MiXCR and lists one record per CDR3 protein. This sample has 680,000 or so distinct CDR3 sequences, with roughly 36% found just once. The CDR3 runs to 12 residues. Germline assignment: CDR1 SGHTA and CDR2 FQGNSA. Trimming cost V 5 bases and J 10 bases, with 13 bases left between them. The data belong to a study of T cell repertoires in cytomegalovirus infection. Study results and caveats: Carriage of CMV together with the relevant HLA was identifiable through cumulative public TCR beta family frequency.

This chain joins TRBV7-2 and TRBJ2-3; weak D call: TRBD2 (5 bases). Sequencing was performed on cultured PBMCs, taken from culture after CMV antigen stimulation. The TCR comes from a human donor in good health (CMV status not recorded). Some clones in this sample may be carry-over from other donors' samples. This CDR3 reads CASSHPAGAQYF. CDR3 in DNA: TGTGCCAGCAGCCACCCCGCCGGGGCGCAGTATTTT.